This TCR beta chain appears in the sequencing data of a study of shared clonotypes between healthy human individuals. Study observations and caveats: In contrast to clonotypes shared by all four donors, non-shared clonotypes had lower generation probabilities. Among donors, sharing of clonotypes was expected to be affected by sequencing depth. Large depth notwithstanding, sorted-subset sequencing proved incomplete by rarefaction. Sample collection involved blood only; tissue repertoires are likely different.

The protocol was immunoSEQ multiplex PCR, while the TCRdb copy is restricted to in-frame clones and leaves out a portion. The sample has some 2,500,000 clones, around 90% seen once; the top ten hold about 0.41%. A word on this clone: Antigen specificity is unknown.

The CDR3 has 15 amino acids. V lost 4 bases and J lost 7; bases outside the gene matches: 8. Germline V lookup: CDR1 SGHNT, CDR2 YYREEE (reference sequence). The rearrangement uses TRBV5-4 and TRBJ2-1, with 10 nucleotides matching TRBD2. The sample consisted of naive CD4+ T cells from PBMCs. Subset described: CD45RA+ positively selected. This TCR was recovered from a young man in good health. Some clones in this sample may be carry-over from other donors' samples. CDR3 protein: CASSPVGLAMNEQFF. CDR3 DNA: TGTGCCAGCAGCCCGGTGGGACTAGCGATGAATGAGCAGTTCTTC.